This note documents a single T cell receptor beta chain sequence. Trimming removed 0 bases at V and 8 bases at J, with 20 bases between. Looked up from germline, CDR1 is SQVTM and CDR2 is ANQGSEA. The length of the CDR3 is 16 residues. These data originate in a study of blood T cell repertoires in COVID-19. Study-level information: The United States, Italy and Spain were the sources of the acute and convalescent COVID-19 samples. PBMCs, B-cell-depleted T cells, or T cells provided the cDNA or gDNA that made up the material.

In the original analysis: Amplification of reference gene primers provided the estimated nucleated cell counts. Some clones are missing from TCRdb's copy, which holds only in-frame ones; the method was immunoSEQ multiplex PCR. D and trimming come from the DNA, and the V and J calls and clone size come from that table. The repertoire includes 150,000 to 180,000 clones, roughly four fifths of them detected once, and 25% to 35% sits in the top ten. This TCR derives from a woman in her sixties or seventies with acute or convalescent COVID-19. The sequenced material came from peripheral blood. The chain carries TRBV29-1 and TRBJ1-3; a weak D match, TRBD1 (5 bases). CDR3 amino acids: CSVEEPRDRERDTIYF. The CDR3 nucleotides are TGCAGCGTTGAAGAGCCCCGGGACCGGGAGAGAGACACCATATATTTT.